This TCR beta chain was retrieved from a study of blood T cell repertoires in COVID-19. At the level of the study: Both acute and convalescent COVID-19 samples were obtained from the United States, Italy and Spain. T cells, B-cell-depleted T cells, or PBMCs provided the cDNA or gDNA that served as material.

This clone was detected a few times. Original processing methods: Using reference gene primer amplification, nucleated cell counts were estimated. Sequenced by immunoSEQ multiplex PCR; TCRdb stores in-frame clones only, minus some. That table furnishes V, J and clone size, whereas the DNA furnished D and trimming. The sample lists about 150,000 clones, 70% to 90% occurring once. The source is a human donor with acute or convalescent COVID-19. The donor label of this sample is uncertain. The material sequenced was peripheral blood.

This CDR3 is CASRTGGTNYGYTF. For the CDR3, the DNA is TGTGCCAGTAGGACAGGGGGTACTAACTATGGCTACACCTTC. The chain has TRBV19 and TRBJ1-2, with 9 bases matching TRBD1. The CDR3 has 14 residues. CDR1 and CDR2 (germline): LNHDA, SQIVND (reference sequence). V shed 6 bases and J 0 bases; nucleotides not matched to a gene: 2.